Listed here are 8 T cell receptor beta chains from one sample, sequenced in a study of shared clonotypes between healthy human individuals. TCRdb keeps only in-frame clones here, not all; method: immunoSEQ multiplex PCR. The sample includes fewer than 3 million clones, about 90% of them seen just once. Source material: naive CD4+ T cells from PBMCs. The subset is: CD45RA+ positively selected. The receptor set was obtained from a man between 18 and 35 years old in good health. Some clones in this sample may be carry-over from other donors' samples.

The V and J genes are TRBV10-3 and TRBJ2-7, with 10 bases fitting TRBD2. V was clipped by 6 bases and J by 2 bases; unmatched bases: 4. The CDR3 has 14 residues. From germline, CDR1 is ENHRY and CDR2 SYGVKD. The CDR3 bases are TGTGCCATCAGGCCGGGACTAGCGCCCTACGAGCAGTACTTC. Protein sequence: CAIRPGLAPYEQYF.

The V and J genes are TRBV5-4 and TRBJ2-3; 10 bases are shared with TRBD2. CDR3 length equals 17 residues. The germline gives CDR1 SGHNT, CDR2 YYREEE (reference sequence). The V and J ends lost 2 bases and 4 bases, in that order; junction bases with no gene match: 10. The CDR3 protein is CASSLGPSGSDPDTQYF. Written as DNA, the CDR3 is TGTGCCAGCAGCTTAGGGCCTAGCGGGAGTGACCCAGATACGCAGTATTTT. The full variable domain, in which reference TRBV5-4 and TRBJ2-3 provide the parts outside the CDR3, is ETGVTQSPTHLIKTRGQQVTLRCSSQSGHNTVSWYQQALGQGPQFIFQYYREEENGRGNFPPRFSGLQFPNYSSELNVNALELDDSALYLCASSLGPSGSDPDTQYFGPGTRLTVL.

V and J are TRBV11-2 and TRBJ2-3; tentative D call: TRBD2 (5 bases). Trimming removed 8 bases from V and 5 bases from J, with 17 bases in between. This CDR3 is built from 14 residues. Looked up from germline, CDR1 is SGHAT and CDR2 is FQNNGV. The CDR3 nucleotides are TGTGCCAGCGCCCTGGAGGCCTGGATAGATACGCAGTATTTT. Protein sequence: CASALEAWIDTQYF.

Worth noting for this clone: The same CDR3 is also encoded by other DNA sequences in this sample. The chain is built from TRBV6-1 and TRBJ1-1; 9 bases agree with TRBD1. Trimming removed 6 bases from V and 3 bases from J; junction bases left unmatched: 2. The CDR3 runs to 13 residues. CDR1 is MNHNS and CDR2 is SASEGT in the germline V gene. CDR3 loop: CASSRQGDTEAFF. For the CDR3, the DNA is TGTGCCAGCAGCCGACAGGGGGACACTGAAGCTTTCTTT.

This sequence joins TRBV19 and TRBJ2-7; TRBD2 matches 7 bases. The CDR3 spans 15 residues. From germline, CDR1 is LNHDA and CDR2 SQIVND (reference sequence). J gave up 2 bases and V 7 bases, and 11 bases lay outside the gene matches. For the CDR3, the DNA is TGTGCCAGTACCCTTGGGGGGGGGAAAGCCTACGAGCAGTACTTC. Translated, it gives CASTLGGGKAYEQYF.

The chain couples TRBV7-3 to TRBJ2-2; weak D call: TRBD1 (5 bases). V lost 5 bases, J lost 4 bases, and 23 bases lay in between. Germline lookup yields CDR1 SGHTA and CDR2 FQGTGA. The CDR3 consists of 18 residues. CDR3 sequence reads: CASSKGRQPLHSTGELFF. CDR3 DNA sequence: TGTGCCAGCAGCAAAGGCCGACAGCCACTACATTCCACCGGGGAGCTGTTTTTT.

This clone came up once. This rearrangement joins TRBV27 to TRBJ1-1; unclear D gene. CDR3 length: 11 residues. Looked up from germline, CDR1 is MNHEY and CDR2 is SMNVEV (reference sequence). The ends were cut back, 4 bases at V and 9 bases at J, with 9 bases in the middle. The CDR3 coding sequence is TGTGCCAGCAGTTCCACCCAGAAAGCTTTCTTT. It codes for CASSSTQKAFF.

The V and J genes are TRBV6-6 and TRBJ1-2; a weak D match, TRBD1 (6 bases). The CDR3 consists of 13 residues. CDR1 is MNHNY and CDR2 is SVGAGI in the germline V gene (reference sequence). The V gene lost 7 bases and the J gene lost 4 bases, with 13 bases spanning the gap. The CDR3 region has the DNA TGTGCCAGCACCGCACAGGGAATCTATGGCTACACCTTC. It encodes CASTAQGIYGYTF.